The rows below give T cell receptor beta chains drawn from one sample of a study of breast tumors, draining lymph nodes, adjacent tissues. Each CDR3 protein gets one entry after TCRdb re-called the multiplex PCR reads with MiXCR. The sample includes roughly 25,000 distinct CDR3 sequences, 60% to 75% of them seen just once. Sequencing was done on a sample of tumor-adjacent breast tissue. These receptors were taken from a female donor with breast cancer. Some clones in this sample may be carry-over from other donors' samples. Both conserved end residues are part of each CDR3. Fields, in order: clone size, V gene, D gene, J gene, CDR3 protein, CDR3 DNA. The D gene is left open where the match is weak. Clone size is not always given. Where it is, it says once, few, many or a class for expanded clones.

clone_size: -
v_call: TRBV4-2
d_call: -
j_call: TRBJ2-3
cdr3_aa: CASSQDSDTDTQYF
cdr3_nt: TGTGCCAGCAGCCAGGACTCGGACACAGATACGCAGTATTTT

clone_size: -
v_call: TRBV30
d_call: -
j_call: TRBJ2-7
cdr3_aa: CAWRPDSYEQYF
cdr3_nt: TGTGCCTGGAGACCCGACTCCTACGAGCAGTACTTC

clone_size: -
v_call: TRBV7-3
d_call: -
j_call: TRBJ1-4
cdr3_aa: CASTLWTTNEKLFF
cdr3_nt: TGTGCCAGCACCCTGTGGACGACTAATGAAAAACTGTTTTTT

clone_size: few
v_call: TRBV5-1
d_call: TRBD2
j_call: TRBJ2-3
cdr3_aa: CASRELANTDTQYF
cdr3_nt: TGCGCCAGCAGGGAACTAGCGAATACAGATACGCAGTATTTT

clone_size: -
v_call: TRBV20-1
d_call: TRBD1
j_call: TRBJ1-4
cdr3_aa: CSARDLGQGTNEKLFF
cdr3_nt: TGCAGTGCTAGAGATCTAGGACAGGGCACTAATGAAAAACTGTTTTTT

clone_size: -
v_call: TRBV15
d_call: TRBD1
j_call: TRBJ1-4
cdr3_aa: CATSISGQGWEGEKLFF
cdr3_nt: TGTGCCACCAGCATCTCGGGACAGGGGTGGGAAGGTGAAAAACTGTTTTTT

clone_size: -
v_call: TRBV19
d_call: TRBD2
j_call: TRBJ2-3
cdr3_aa: CASTVQAGVGPDTQYF
cdr3_nt: TGTGCCAGTACCGTACAAGCGGGGGTGGGTCCAGATACGCAGTATTTT

clone_size: few
v_call: TRBV12-3/TRBV12-4
d_call: -
j_call: TRBJ1-5
cdr3_aa: CASRTGSNNQPQHF
cdr3_nt: TGTGCCAGCAGGACAGGCTCCAACAATCAGCCCCAGCATTTT

clone_size: few
v_call: TRBV10-3
d_call: -
j_call: TRBJ2-3
cdr3_aa: CAISEGTDTQYF
cdr3_nt: TGTGCCATCAGTGAGGGGACAGATACGCAGTATTTT

clone_size: few
v_call: TRBV20-1
d_call: -
j_call: TRBJ2-7
cdr3_aa: CSARDRHSGSSYEQYF
cdr3_nt: TGCAGTGCTAGAGATAGACATTCCGGCAGCTCCTACGAGCAGTACTTC

clone_size: medium-sized
v_call: TRBV5-1
d_call: TRBD1
j_call: TRBJ1-2
cdr3_aa: CASSSTGTGYGYTF
cdr3_nt: TGCGCCAGCAGCTCCACCGGGACAGGATATGGCTACACCTTC

clone_size: -
v_call: TRBV11-2
d_call: TRBD2
j_call: TRBJ2-5
cdr3_aa: CASSRLAGAGETQYF
cdr3_nt: TGTGCCAGCAGCAGACTAGCGGGGGCGGGGGAGACCCAGTACTTC

clone_size: many
v_call: TRBV5-5
d_call: TRBD2
j_call: TRBJ2-3
cdr3_aa: CASSLIPSGGADTQYF
cdr3_nt: TGTGCCAGCAGCCTAATACCTAGCGGGGGAGCAGATACGCAGTATTTT

clone_size: medium-sized
v_call: TRBV6-1
d_call: -
j_call: TRBJ2-5
cdr3_aa: CATETSKETQYF
cdr3_nt: TGTGCCACCGAAACCAGCAAAGAGACCCAGTACTTC

clone_size: medium-sized
v_call: TRBV5-6
d_call: -
j_call: TRBJ1-2
cdr3_aa: CASSFGPRGRANYGYTF
cdr3_nt: TGTGCCAGCAGCTTCGGACCCCGGGGGCGAGCTAACTATGGCTACACCTTC

clone_size: once
v_call: TRBV5-8
d_call: -
j_call: TRBJ2-7
cdr3_aa: CASTIGPDILIEQYF
cdr3_nt: TGTGCCAGCACCATCGGCCCGGACATTTTGATCGAGCAGTACTTC

clone_size: -
v_call: TRBV10-2
d_call: -
j_call: TRBJ2-1
cdr3_aa: CASSRARGSYNEQFF
cdr3_nt: TGCGCCAGCAGTCGGGCTAGAGGCTCCTACAATGAGCAGTTCTTC

clone_size: -
v_call: TRBV7-2
d_call: -
j_call: TRBJ2-5
cdr3_aa: CASSPGPPRRLYRETQYF
cdr3_nt: TGTGCCAGCAGCCCAGGCCCGCCAAGGAGATTGTACCGAGAGACCCAGTACTTC

clone_size: once
v_call: TRBV29-1
d_call: TRBD2
j_call: TRBJ2-3
cdr3_aa: CSVDLAGDGDTQYF
cdr3_nt: TGCAGCGTTGATCTAGCGGGAGACGGAGATACGCAGTATTTT

clone_size: medium-sized
v_call: TRBV14
d_call: TRBD1
j_call: TRBJ1-4
cdr3_aa: CASSQMDRVNEKLFF
cdr3_nt: TGTGCCAGCAGCCAGATGGACAGGGTTAATGAAAAACTGTTTTTT

clone_size: -
v_call: TRBV9
d_call: TRBD1
j_call: TRBJ2-2
cdr3_aa: CASRTGHLNTGELFF
cdr3_nt: TGTGCCAGCAGGACAGGGCACCTAAACACCGGGGAGCTGTTTTTT

clone_size: -
v_call: TRBV10-1
d_call: -
j_call: TRBJ1-5
cdr3_aa: CASSDSNQPQHF
cdr3_nt: TGCGCCAGCAGTGACAGCAATCAGCCCCAGCATTTT

clone_size: many
v_call: TRBV11-2
d_call: -
j_call: TRBJ2-1
cdr3_aa: CASTVMDGFYNEQFF
cdr3_nt: TGTGCCAGCACCGTAATGGACGGATTCTACAATGAGCAGTTCTTC

clone_size: -
v_call: TRBV20-1
d_call: TRBD2
j_call: TRBJ2-3
cdr3_aa: CSAAGGRGGRGITDTQYF
cdr3_nt: TGCAGTGCTGCAGGAGGGAGGGGCGGGAGGGGAATCACAGATACGCAGTATTTT

clone_size: few
v_call: TRBV13
d_call: -
j_call: TRBJ1-6
cdr3_aa: CASSLGLQGDNSPLHF
cdr3_nt: TGTGCCAGCAGCTTGGGACTACAGGGCGATAATTCACCCCTCCACTTT

clone_size: -
v_call: TRBV7-3
d_call: -
j_call: TRBJ1-2
cdr3_aa: CASSRGGGGPYGYTF
cdr3_nt: TGTGCCAGCAGCCGAGGAGGAGGGGGTCCCTATGGCTACACCTTC

clone_size: -
v_call: TRBV12-3/TRBV12-4
d_call: -
j_call: TRBJ1-5
cdr3_aa: CASSPTENQPQHF
cdr3_nt: TGTGCCAGCAGTCCGACAGAGAATCAGCCCCAGCATTTT

clone_size: -
v_call: TRBV7-2
d_call: -
j_call: TRBJ2-7
cdr3_aa: CASSSSSSYEQYF
cdr3_nt: TGTGCCAGCAGCTCGTCCAGTTCCTACGAGCAGTACTTC

clone_size: few
v_call: TRBV6-2/TRBV6-3
d_call: TRBD2
j_call: TRBJ2-7
cdr3_aa: CASSYPPSGRRYEQYF
cdr3_nt: TGTGCCAGCAGTTACCCTCCTAGCGGGAGAAGGTACGAGCAGTACTTC

clone_size: -
v_call: TRBV20-1
d_call: -
j_call: TRBJ2-7
cdr3_aa: CSARASHRSYEQYF
cdr3_nt: TGCAGTGCTAGAGCCTCACACCGATCCTACGAGCAGTACTTC

clone_size: -
v_call: TRBV6-5
d_call: -
j_call: TRBJ2-7
cdr3_aa: CASSEIGVSYEQYF
cdr3_nt: TGTGCCAGCAGTGAAATCGGGGTCTCCTACGAGCAGTACTTC

clone_size: -
v_call: TRBV6-5
d_call: TRBD1
j_call: TRBJ1-6
cdr3_aa: CASSSSPGTGIGPLSSYNSPLHF
cdr3_nt: TGTGCCAGCAGTTCTAGTCCCGGGACAGGGATCGGACCCTTGAGCTCCTATAATTCACCCCTCCACTTT

clone_size: -
v_call: TRBV7-9
d_call: TRBD2
j_call: TRBJ2-1
cdr3_aa: CASSSSGGVAGESSYNEQFF
cdr3_nt: TGTGCCAGCAGCTCCTCGGGGGGAGTAGCGGGAGAGAGCTCCTACAATGAGCAGTTCTTC

clone_size: -
v_call: TRBV24-1
d_call: TRBD2
j_call: TRBJ2-2
cdr3_aa: CATSDFSGSTGELFF
cdr3_nt: TGTGCCACCAGTGATTTTAGCGGGAGCACCGGGGAGCTGTTTTTT

clone_size: -
v_call: TRBV12-5
d_call: -
j_call: TRBJ1-2
cdr3_aa: CASGVEASYGYTF
cdr3_nt: TGTGCTAGTGGGGTAGAGGCATCCTATGGCTACACCTTC

clone_size: -
v_call: TRBV20-1
d_call: -
j_call: TRBJ1-2
cdr3_aa: CSARGDFYGYTF
cdr3_nt: TGCAGTGCTAGGGGGGATTTCTATGGCTACACCTTC

clone_size: -
v_call: TRBV19
d_call: TRBD2
j_call: TRBJ2-1
cdr3_aa: CASKPGTSGNEQFF
cdr3_nt: TGTGCCAGTAAACCCGGGACTAGCGGAAATGAGCAGTTCTTC

clone_size: -
v_call: TRBV5-1
d_call: -
j_call: TRBJ2-7
cdr3_aa: CASSRTGSAYEQYF
cdr3_nt: TGCGCCAGCAGCCGCACAGGGTCTGCGTACGAGCAGTACTTC

clone_size: many
v_call: TRBV19
d_call: -
j_call: TRBJ2-3
cdr3_aa: CASSITGARGVVTQYF
cdr3_nt: TGTGCCAGTAGTATTACTGGGGCCCGCGGCGTGGTTACGCAGTATTTT

clone_size: once
v_call: TRBV15
d_call: TRBD2
j_call: TRBJ2-1
cdr3_aa: CATSRVTSHNEQFF
cdr3_nt: TGTGCCACCAGCAGAGTGACTAGCCACAATGAGCAGTTCTTC

clone_size: medium-sized
v_call: TRBV20-1
d_call: TRBD2
j_call: TRBJ2-3
cdr3_aa: CSARLLADYPDTQYF
cdr3_nt: TGCAGTGCTAGATTACTAGCGGACTACCCAGATACGCAGTATTTT

clone_size: -
v_call: TRBV11-1
d_call: TRBD2
j_call: TRBJ2-7
cdr3_aa: CASSSGLAGVVYEQYF
cdr3_nt: TGTGCCAGCAGCTCGGGACTAGCGGGAGTTGTATACGAGCAGTACTTC

clone_size: -
v_call: TRBV6-5
d_call: TRBD1
j_call: TRBJ2-7
cdr3_aa: CASSRPSGGVGYEQYF
cdr3_nt: TGTGCCAGCAGCCGACCCTCAGGGGGCGTTGGCTACGAGCAGTACTTC

clone_size: -
v_call: TRBV24-1
d_call: -
j_call: TRBJ2-3
cdr3_aa: CATSRGDTQYF
cdr3_nt: TGTGCCACCAGCCGGGGAGATACGCAGTATTTT

clone_size: medium-sized
v_call: TRBV11-2
d_call: -
j_call: TRBJ2-3
cdr3_aa: CASSSTPTRVTDTQYF
cdr3_nt: TGTGCCAGCAGCTCAACACCGACTAGAGTGACAGATACGCAGTATTTT

clone_size: -
v_call: TRBV27
d_call: -
j_call: TRBJ2-1
cdr3_aa: CASSLYGGEGLNNEQFF
cdr3_nt: TGTGCCAGCAGTTTATATGGCGGAGAAGGGCTAAACAATGAGCAGTTCTTC

clone_size: -
v_call: TRBV7-6
d_call: -
j_call: TRBJ2-3
cdr3_aa: CASSLSQPGTDTQYF
cdr3_nt: TGTGCCAGCAGCCTTTCCCAGCCTGGCACAGATACGCAGTATTTT